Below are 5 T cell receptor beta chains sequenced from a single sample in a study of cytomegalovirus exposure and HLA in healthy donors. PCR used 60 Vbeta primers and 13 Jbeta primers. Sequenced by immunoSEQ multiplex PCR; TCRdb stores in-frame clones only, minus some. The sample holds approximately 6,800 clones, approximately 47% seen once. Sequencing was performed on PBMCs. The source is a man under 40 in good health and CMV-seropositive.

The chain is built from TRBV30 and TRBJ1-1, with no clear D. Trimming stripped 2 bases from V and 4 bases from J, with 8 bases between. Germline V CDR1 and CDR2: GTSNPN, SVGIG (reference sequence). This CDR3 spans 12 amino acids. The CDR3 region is CAWSFTATEAFF. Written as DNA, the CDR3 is TGTGCCTGGAGTTTTACAGCCACTGAAGCTTTCTTT. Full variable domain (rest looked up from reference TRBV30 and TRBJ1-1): SQTIHQWPATLVQPVGSPLSLECTVEGTSNPNLYWYRQAAGRGLQLLFYSVGIGQISSEVPQNLSASRPQDRQFILSSKKLLLSDSGFYLCAWSFTATEAFFGQGTRLTVV.

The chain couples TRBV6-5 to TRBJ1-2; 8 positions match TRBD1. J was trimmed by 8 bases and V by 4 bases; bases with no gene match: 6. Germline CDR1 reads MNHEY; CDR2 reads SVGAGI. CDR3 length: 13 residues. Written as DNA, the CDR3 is TGTGCCAGCAGTTCTACAGGGGGACGAGGCTACACCTTC. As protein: CASSSTGGRGYTF.

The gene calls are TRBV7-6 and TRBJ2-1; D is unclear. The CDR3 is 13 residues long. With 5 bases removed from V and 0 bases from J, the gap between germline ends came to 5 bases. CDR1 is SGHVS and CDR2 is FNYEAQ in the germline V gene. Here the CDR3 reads CASSKYSYNEQFF. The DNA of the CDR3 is TGTGCCAGCAGCAAATACTCCTACAATGAGCAGTTCTTC.

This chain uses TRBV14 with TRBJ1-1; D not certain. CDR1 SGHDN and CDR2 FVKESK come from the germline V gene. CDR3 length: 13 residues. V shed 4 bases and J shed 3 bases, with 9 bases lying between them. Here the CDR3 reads CASSLERDTEAFF. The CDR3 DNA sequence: TGTGCCAGCAGCCTAGAGCGGGACACTGAAGCTTTCTTT.

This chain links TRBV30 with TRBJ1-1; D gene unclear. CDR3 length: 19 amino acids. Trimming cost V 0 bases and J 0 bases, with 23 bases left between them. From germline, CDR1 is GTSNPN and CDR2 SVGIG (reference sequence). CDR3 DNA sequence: TGTGCCTGGAGTGTAACACCTTCCTACAGCTTGTACATGAACACTGAAGCTTTCTTT. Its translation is CAWSVTPSYSLYMNTEAFF.